The 27 T cell receptor beta chains in this list originate from one sample, sequenced in a study of T cell repertoires in cytomegalovirus infection. MiXCR, run by TCRdb on the reads, gives a single entry per CDR3 protein. The table has fewer than 950,000 distinct CDR3 sequences, 32% seen once. Their antigen targets remain unknown. Sequenced material: cultured CD8+ T cells from PBMCs, taken from culture after CMV antigen stimulation. The receptors come from a human donor in good health (CMV status not recorded). Some clones in this sample may be carry-over from other donors' samples.

This clonotype has only a few counts. This rearrangement joins TRBV7-6 to TRBJ1-5, with a possible D match to TRBD1 (6 bases). The CDR3 has 13 amino acids. Germline lookup yields CDR1 SGHVS and CDR2 FNYEAQ. V was trimmed by 6 bases and J by 6 bases, leaving 12 bases between them. The CDR3 DNA sequence: TGTGCCAGCAGTCAAACAGGGTTTCAGCCCCAGCATTTT. Protein sequence: CASSQTGFQPQHF.

V gene TRBV28 combines with J gene TRBJ2-1; TRBD1 matches 7 bases. The V and J ends lost 5 bases and 2 bases, in that order; junction bases with no gene match: 12. This CDR3 is built from 17 residues. Germline-derived CDR1 and CDR2 are MDHEN and SYDVKM. The CDR3 sequence: CASSTQTGIRPYNEQFF. In nucleotides, the CDR3 is TGTGCCAGCAGTACACAGACAGGGATTAGGCCCTACAATGAGCAGTTCTTC.

The V and J genes are TRBV6-2 or TRBV6-3 and TRBJ2-7; the D gene is possibly TRBD2 (5 bases). The length of the CDR3 is 15 residues. V was trimmed by 5 bases and J by 1 base, leaving 15 bases between them. Germline values: CDR1 MNHEY, CDR2 SVGEGT. CDR3 sequence reads: CASSDVAGFSYEQYV. The CDR3 DNA sequence: TGTGCCAGCAGTGACGTCGCGGGTTTTTCCTACGAGCAGTACGTC.

J is TRBJ2-1 and V is TRBV4-1; 9 nucleotides line up with TRBD1. CDR1 is MGHRA and CDR2 is YSYEKL in the germline V gene. J was trimmed by 6 bases and V by 4 bases; bases with no gene match: 10. CDR3 length equals 16 residues. CDR3 loop: CASSRRWTGESNEQFF. The DNA for the CDR3 is TGCGCCAGCAGCCGTAGGTGGACAGGGGAGAGCAATGAGCAGTTCTTC.

The chain uses TRBV12-3 or TRBV12-4 and TRBJ1-2; the D is unclear. Between the trimmed V and J ends, which lost 5 bases and 7 bases, there was a span of 17 bases. The CDR3 has 14 amino acids. The DNA for the CDR3 is TGTGCCAGCAGTATGGAAATCTGGGGTTCTGGCTACACCTTC. This translates into CASSMEIWGSGYTF.

This chain links TRBV19 with TRBJ1-5; D is possibly TRBD1 (5 bases). Trimming removed 2 bases from V and 3 bases from J, with 14 bases in between. Germline-derived CDR1 and CDR2 are LNHDA and SQIVND (reference sequence). CDR3 size: 16 residues. DNA for the CDR3: TGTGCCAGTAGTATACATAGGGGAGCCTACAATCAGCCCCAGCATTTT. Translated, it gives CASSIHRGAYNQPQHF.

V is TRBV13 and J is TRBJ2-1; either TRBD1 or TRBD2 may supply D (6 bases each). With 5 bases removed from V and 7 bases from J, the gap between germline ends came to 18 bases. Germline CDR1 is PRHDT and CDR2 is FYEKMQ (reference sequence). There are 15 residues in the CDR3. CDR3 bases: TGTGCCAGCAGCCGCCGTGGGGGGCCGGGGAATGAGCAGTTCTTC. Translation gives CASSRRGGPGNEQFF. Full variable domain (missing parts from reference TRBV13 and TRBJ2-1): AAGVIQSPRHLIKEKRETATLKCYPIPRHDTVYWYQQGPGQDPQFLISFYEKMQSDKGSIPDRFSAQQFSDYHSELNMSSLELGDSALYFCASSRRGGPGNEQFFGPGTRLTVL.

The chain combines TRBV7-9 with TRBJ2-3, with TRBD2 matching 12 bases. V lost 5 bases, J lost 2 bases, and 11 bases stayed unmatched. The CDR3 is 18 residues long. The germline gives CDR1 SEHNR, CDR2 FQNEAQ (reference sequence). CDR3 DNA: TGTGCCAGCAGCCCTCAAACGACTAGCGGGAGATACACAGATACGCAGTATTTT. As protein: CASSPQTTSGRYTDTQYF.

V is TRBV7-2 and J is TRBJ2-5; D possibly corresponds to TRBD2 (7 bases). The CDR3 is made up of 15 amino acids. Germline CDR1 is SGHTA and CDR2 is FQGNSA. The V gene lost 1 base and the J gene lost 7 bases, with 16 bases spanning the gap. CDR3 protein: CASSLEYGGPPTQYF. The CDR3 region has the DNA TGTGCCAGCAGCTTAGAATACGGGGGGCCCCCGACCCAGTACTTC.

The chain is built from TRBV5-4 and TRBJ2-7; D is undetermined. Trimming took 0 bases from V and 5 from J, leaving 12 bases between them. The V gene's germline CDR1 is SGHNT and CDR2 YYREEE (reference sequence). The CDR3 sequence is 14 residues long. CDR3 residues: CASSLESQLDEQYV. CDR3 coding DNA: TGTGCCAGCAGCTTGGAAAGCCAGTTGGACGAGCAGTACGTC.

J is TRBJ1-1 and V is TRBV19; tentative D call: TRBD1 (5 bases). Germline loops: CDR1 LNHDA, CDR2 SQIVND (reference sequence). CDR3 length: 11 residues. Trimming took off 3 bases at V and 6 bases at J, with 5 bases between the two ends. CDR3 protein: CASSMGPEAFF. CDR3 in DNA: TGTGCCAGTAGTATGGGACCTGAAGCTTTCTTT.

The gene calls are TRBV29-1 and TRBJ1-2; 8 bases are shared with TRBD1. The ends lost 3 bases at V and 8 bases at J; junction bases unmatched: 5. The V gene's germline CDR1 is SQVTM and CDR2 ANQGSEA. This CDR3 has 12 amino acids. CDR3 in DNA: TGCAGCGTTGACACAGGGGGAGTAGGCTACACCTTC. This codes for CSVDTGGVGYTF.

The sample holds a few counts of this clonotype. This chain uses TRBV29-1 with TRBJ2-1, with 9 positions matching TRBD2. Germline CDR1 and CDR2: SQVTM and ANQGSEA. CDR3 size: 13 residues. With 4 bases clipped from V and 6 bases from J, the junction kept 4 bases outside the gene matches. CDR3 in amino acids: CSVVAGVINEQFF. The CDR3 bases are TGCAGCGTTGTAGCGGGGGTCATCAATGAGCAGTTCTTC.

There are a few counts of this clonotype. The J gene is TRBJ2-1, the V gene TRBV6-1; D possibly matches TRBD1 or TRBD2 (5 bases each). This CDR3 spans 10 amino acids. Germline V gives CDR1 MNHNS, CDR2 SASEGT. V was clipped by 9 bases and J by 9 bases, with 9 bases between them. CDR3: CASTGTEQFF. The CDR3 region has the DNA TGTGCCAGTACTGGGACTGAGCAGTTCTTC.

The chain joins TRBV6-5 to TRBJ2-7; the D gene is possibly TRBD2 (5 bases). Trimming pared 5 bases from V and 5 bases from J, leaving 13 bases between. The CDR3 totals 13 residues. Per germline, CDR1 MNHEY and CDR2 SVGAGI. The CDR3: CASSPYLRDEQYF. Written as DNA, the CDR3 is TGTGCCAGCAGTCCCTACCTGAGGGACGAGCAGTACTTC.

The chain has TRBV28 and TRBJ2-1, with 7 bases lining up with TRBD2. The CDR3 is 15 residues long. The V segment lost 3 bases and the J segment 6 bases; nucleotides outside the gene matches: 8. Per germline, CDR1 MDHEN and CDR2 SYDVKM. The CDR3 coding sequence is TGTGCCAGCAGTTTGGAAAGCGGGAAGCGCAATGAGCAGTTCTTC. Amino acids: CASSLESGKRNEQFF.

This clonotype has a handful of counts. The rearrangement uses TRBV10-3 and TRBJ1-4; no reliable D call. The CDR3 loop spans 14 amino acids. The V end lost 3 bases, the J end lost 7 bases, and 12 bases lay between the germline ends. Germline CDR1 is ENHRY and CDR2 is SYGVKD. This CDR3 is CAISDSPPIEKLFF. CDR3 bases: TGTGCCATCAGTGATAGCCCACCGATTGAAAAACTGTTTTTT.

On this clonotype itself: An end of the junction differs from the germline gene, which may be a read error. The chain uses TRBV4-1 and TRBJ1-1; D call uncertain. There are 16 residues in the CDR3. Germline V gene data show CDR1 as MGHRA and CDR2 as YSYEKL. The CDR3 loop is CASSQRLSALNTVAFF. The CDR3 DNA sequence: TGCGCCAGCAGCCAGCGTTTATCGGCCCTGAACACTGTAGCTTTCTTT.

A few counts support this clonotype. This chain uses TRBV7-9 with TRBJ1-6; D may be TRBD1 (5 bases). V was cut by 5 bases and J by 9 bases, with 11 bases left in between. The CDR3 has 13 amino acids. Germline values: CDR1 SEHNR, CDR2 FQNEAQ (reference sequence). CDR3 in amino acids: CASSIPGVSPLHF. DNA of the CDR3: TGTGCCAGCAGCATACCGGGGGTTTCACCCCTCCACTTT.

The chain carries TRBV6-5 and TRBJ2-1; no clear D. The CDR3 runs to 17 residues. CDR1 is MNHEY and CDR2 is SVGAGI in the germline V gene. V dropped 3 bases and J dropped 0 bases, with 15 bases sitting between them. The chain's CDR3 is CASSYVSNIYSYNEQFF. Written as DNA, the CDR3 is TGTGCCAGCAGTTATGTTTCGAACATATACTCCTACAATGAGCAGTTCTTC.

This clonotype appeared many times. The chain combines TRBV6-1 with TRBJ1-1, with D unresolved. Trimming removed 3 bases at V and 1 base at J, with 6 bases between. There are 13 residues in the CDR3. Germline-derived CDR1 and CDR2 are MNHNS and SASEGT. The CDR3 nucleotides read TGTGCCAGCAGTGACGGGCCGAACACTGAAGCTTTCTTT. Encoded protein: CASSDGPNTEAFF.

This chain uses TRBV6-5 with TRBJ2-1; D is perhaps TRBD1 (5 bases). Germline CDR1 and CDR2: MNHEY and SVGAGI. The CDR3 is made up of 17 amino acids. V dropped 2 bases and J dropped 0 bases, with 14 bases sitting between them. The chain's CDR3 is CASSYAPGPSSYNEQFF. CDR3 sequence (DNA): TGTGCCAGCAGTTACGCACCAGGGCCTAGCTCCTACAATGAGCAGTTCTTC.

This clonotype was detected only a few times. V gene TRBV28 combines with J gene TRBJ1-5; D perhaps matches TRBD1 (6 bases). The V gene's germline CDR1 is MDHEN and CDR2 SYDVKM. Trimming took off 4 bases at V and 0 bases at J, with 16 bases between the two ends. The CDR3 totals 17 residues. The CDR3 DNA sequence: TGTGCCAGCAGTTCAAGGACAGCAGATTATAGCAATCAGCCCCAGCATTTT. Translating it yields CASSSRTADYSNQPQHF.

This clonotype was detected once. The rearrangement joins TRBV27 to TRBJ2-1; D is unclear. CDR1 is MNHEY, CDR2 SMNVEV, per germline (reference sequence). The CDR3 spans 15 residues. V shed 6 bases and J shed 3 bases, with 15 bases lying between them. This chain's CDR3 is CASSPSSQHYNEQFF. The CDR3 DNA sequence: TGTGCCAGCAGCCCATCCAGTCAACACTACAATGAGCAGTTCTTC.

This sequence joins TRBV12-3 or TRBV12-4 and TRBJ2-7; perhaps D is TRBD1 or TRBD2 (6 bases each). The CDR3 sequence is 13 residues long. Between the trimmed V and J ends, which lost 4 bases and 3 bases, there was a span of 10 bases. This chain's CDR3 is CASSWGADYEQYV. The CDR3 coding sequence is TGTGCCAGCAGTTGGGGGGCAGACTACGAGCAGTACGTC.

The V and J genes are TRBV5-4 and TRBJ1-2, with 7 bases lining up with TRBD1. This CDR3 is 13 amino acids long. Trimming cost V 4 bases and J 8 bases; bases outside gene matches: 8. Germline CDR1 and CDR2: SGHNT and YYREEE (reference sequence). The CDR3: CASSQTGSAGYTF. In DNA, the CDR3 is TGTGCCAGCAGCCAGACAGGGTCGGCCGGCTACACCTTC.

This clonotype was found many times. The CDR3 spells CATTAGVSNTEAFF. CDR3 bases: TGTGCCACCACTGCAGGTGTATCCAACACTGAAGCTTTCTTT. The rearrangement uses TRBV12-3 or TRBV12-4 and TRBJ1-1; D uncertain. The CDR3 is 14 residues long. The ends were cut back, 10 bases at V and 2 bases at J, with 17 bases in the middle.